Shown below are 21 T cell receptor beta chains from a single sample sequenced in a study of PD-L1 blockade in urothelial cancer. Indicated time point: peripheral blood 6 weeks after treatment start. Some clones are missing from TCRdb's copy, which holds only in-frame ones; the method was immunoSEQ multiplex PCR. The table shows about 76,000 clones, with approximately 90% occurring only once. The specimen was PBMCs, collected around atezolizumab (anti-PD-L1) treatment. Receptors originate from a woman aged 80 or over with urothelial cancer.

The V and J genes are TRBV28 and TRBJ1-2; D is unclear. CDR1 MDHEN and CDR2 SYDVKM come from the germline V gene. Trimming stripped 4 bases from V and 5 bases from J, with 17 bases between. This CDR3 contains 15 residues. CDR3 sequence reads: CASSYNEAPVYGYTF. The CDR3 region has the DNA TGTGCCAGCAGTTACAACGAGGCCCCAGTGTATGGCTACACCTTC.

This clone occurred a few times. This sequence joins TRBV27 and TRBJ1-5; D uncertain. The ends were cut back, 5 bases at V and 7 bases at J, with 3 bases in the middle. The CDR3 has 10 amino acids. Germline values: CDR1 MNHEY, CDR2 SMNVEV (reference sequence). Written as DNA, the CDR3 is TGTGCCAGCAGTCTGCAGCCCCAGCATTTT. Encoded protein: CASSLQPQHF.

The V gene is TRBV18, the J gene TRBJ2-3, with 13 bases lining up with TRBD2. The ends lost 0 bases at V and 6 bases at J; junction bases unmatched: 3. Germline V gives CDR1 KGHSH, CDR2 LQKENI. This CDR3 region has 16 residues. This CDR3 is CASSPPATSGGDTQYF. The CDR3 nucleotides read TGTGCCAGCTCACCACCGGCGACTAGCGGGGGGGATACGCAGTATTTT.

The chain carries TRBV9 and TRBJ1-2; D might be TRBD1 (6 bases). The germline V and J ends were trimmed by 1 base and 8 bases, with 12 bases remaining between them. CDR3 size: 13 residues. Looked up from germline, CDR1 is SGDLS and CDR2 is YYNGEE. The chain's CDR3 is CASSVTGLGGYTF. The CDR3 DNA is TGTGCCAGCAGCGTAACAGGGCTCGGCGGCTACACCTTC. Variable domain in full (rest from reference TRBV9 and TRBJ1-2): DSGVTQTPKHLITATGQRVTLRCSPRSGDLSVYWYQQSLDQGLQFLIQYYNGEERAKGNILERFSAQQFPDLHSELNLSSLELGDSALYFCASSVTGLGGYTFGSGTRLTVV.

V and J are TRBV19 and TRBJ2-7; no definite D call. This CDR3 contains 11 residues. V was trimmed by 4 bases and J by 3 bases, leaving 4 bases between them. From germline, CDR1 is LNHDA and CDR2 SQIVND (reference sequence). The CDR3 here is CASSNIYEQYF. As DNA, the CDR3 is TGTGCCAGTAGTAACATCTACGAGCAGTACTTC.

The chain uses TRBV6-5 and TRBJ2-7; 12 nucleotides agree with TRBD1. V gave up 0 bases and J gave up 5 bases; unmatched junction bases: 2. From germline, CDR1 is MNHEY and CDR2 SVGAGI. CDR3 length: 15 amino acids. CDR3 nucleotides: TGTGCCAGCAGTTACTCGGGACAGGGGGCAAACGAGCAGTACTTC. Translating gives CASSYSGQGANEQYF.

The chain combines TRBV2 with TRBJ2-2; 7 positions agree with TRBD1. V lost 7 bases to trimming and J lost 4 bases; unmatched junction nucleotides: 6. Per germline, CDR1 SNHLY and CDR2 FYNNEI. CDR3 size: 14 residues. CDR3 in amino acids: CASKGGDGTGELFF. In nucleotides, the CDR3 is TGTGCCAGCAAAGGGGGCGACGGCACCGGGGAGCTGTTTTTT.

This chain connects TRBV6-6 to TRBJ2-7, with 10 bases that match TRBD2. V shed 9 bases, J shed 5 bases, and the junction held 10 bases outside the gene matches. This CDR3 is built from 14 residues. The germline gives CDR1 MNHNY, CDR2 SVGAGI (reference sequence). CDR3 residues: CASGASGRRNEQYF. The CDR3 DNA sequence: TGTGCCAGTGGGGCTAGCGGGAGAAGGAACGAGCAGTACTTC.

This clone appeared once. The chain joins TRBV5-1 to TRBJ2-7; 7 bases line up with TRBD2. The CDR3 is made up of 16 amino acids. The ends lost 4 bases at V and 2 bases at J; junction bases unmatched: 12. From germline, CDR1 is SGHRS and CDR2 YFSETQ. CDR3 nucleotide sequence: TGCGCCAGCAGCCGCGATTGGGGGGAGGGCCCCTACGAGCAGTACTTC. This encodes CASSRDWGEGPYEQYF. Full variable domain (remainder filled in from reference TRBV5-1 and TRBJ2-7): KAGVTQTPRYLIKTRGQQVTLSCSPISGHRSVSWYQQTPGQGLQFLFEYFSETQRNKGNFPGRFSGRQFSNSRSEMNVSTLELGDSALYLCASSRDWGEGPYEQYFGPGTRLTVT.

The sample holds one count of this clone. The chain joins TRBV28 to TRBJ1-1; the D gene is possibly TRBD1 (6 bases). V lost 6 bases and J 3 bases, leaving 17 bases between the germline ends. This CDR3 is built from 15 residues. CDR1 and CDR2 (germline): MDHEN, SYDVKM. CDR3 protein: CASREYRAVYTEAFF. Here the CDR3 DNA reads TGTGCCAGCAGGGAATACAGGGCTGTCTACACTGAAGCTTTCTTT.

The V call is TRBV6-5, the J call TRBJ1-5; no reliable D call. In germline, CDR1 is MNHEY, CDR2 SVGAGI. CDR3 length: 14 amino acids. Trimming stripped 3 bases from V and 6 bases from J, with 12 bases between. The CDR3 coding sequence is TGTGCCAGCAGTTATTCAGGCGCGACTCAGCCCCAGCATTTT. It codes for CASSYSGATQPQHF.

V is TRBV6-5 and J is TRBJ2-7; 12 positions match TRBD2. The germline V gene encodes CDR1 MNHEY and CDR2 SVGAGI. This CDR3 contains 15 residues. The V gene end was trimmed by 5 bases and the J gene end by 4 bases; junction bases not matched to a gene: 6. This CDR3 is CASSHGLAGTYEQYF. The CDR3 DNA reads TGTGCCAGCAGTCACGGACTAGCGGGGACGTACGAGCAGTACTTC.

This chain links TRBV27 with TRBJ2-1; 10 nucleotides line up with TRBD2. Trimming cost V 5 bases and J 3 bases; bases outside gene matches: 7. Germline V lookup: CDR1 MNHEY, CDR2 SMNVEV (reference sequence). The CDR3 sequence is 16 residues long. DNA of the CDR3: TGTGCCAGCAGTCCCCAGATAGCGGGAGGCTACAATGAGCAGTTCTTC. It specifies CASSPQIAGGYNEQFF.

V and J are TRBV9 and TRBJ1-4; weak D call: TRBD1 (6 bases). The CDR3 contains 15 residues. Germline CDR1 and CDR2: SGDLS and YYNGEE. The V gene lost 7 bases and the J gene lost 7 bases, with 20 bases spanning the gap. CDR3 sequence reads: CASSPGQGSGEKLFF. CDR3 nucleotide sequence: TGTGCCAGCTCCCCGGGCCAGGGGTCCGGTGAAAAACTGTTTTTT.

V is TRBV4-1 and J is TRBJ1-2; no firm D call. The CDR3 contains 13 residues. The ends were cut back, 2 bases at V and 3 bases at J, with 7 bases in the middle. CDR1 is MGHRA, CDR2 YSYEKL, per germline. The CDR3 nucleotides are TGCGCCAGCAGCCAAAAGGCGGACTATGGCTACACCTTC. As protein: CASSQKADYGYTF.

The chain couples TRBV28 to TRBJ1-2; 10 nucleotides match TRBD1. The CDR3 loop spans 15 amino acids. Per the germline V gene, CDR1 is MDHEN and CDR2 is SYDVKM. Germline trimming cut 5 bases from V and 7 bases from J; bases unmatched to any gene: 10. The CDR3 DNA reads TGTGCCAGCAGTCCAGGACAGGGGGATGTAGGTGGCTACACCTTC. Its protein product is CASSPGQGDVGGYTF.

V and J are TRBV6-6 and TRBJ2-7; 12 nucleotides align to TRBD1. Per the germline V gene, CDR1 is MNHNY and CDR2 is SVGAGI (reference sequence). Trimming at V came to 7 bases and at J to 5 bases, leaving 6 bases not matched to a gene. The CDR3 runs to 14 residues. The CDR3 is CASIPGQGAHEQYF. CDR3 coding DNA: TGTGCCAGCATTCCGGGACAGGGGGCCCACGAGCAGTACTTC.

The chain employs TRBV21-1 and TRBJ1-3. TRBV21-1 is shown as a pseudogene. The CDR3 is made up of 16 amino acids. CDR3 DNA sequence: TGTGCCAGCAGCAGTCCACGGGGATACTCTGGAAACACCATATATTTT. This gives the protein CASSSPRGYSGNTIYF.

The chain combines TRBV2 with TRBJ2-7; perhaps TRBD2 as D (6 bases). The V end was cut by 6 bases, the J end by 1 base, with 22 bases between. Germline values: CDR1 SNHLY, CDR2 FYNNEI. The CDR3 totals 17 residues. The CDR3 DNA is TGTGCCAGCAGACCCACATGGGGGGAGGTCCCATCCTACGAGCAGTACTTC. Translation: CASRPTWGEVPSYEQYF.

The rearrangement links TRBV5-1 to TRBJ2-2, with 9 bases aligning to TRBD1. The CDR3 runs 14 residues. The V gene end was trimmed by 6 bases and the J gene end by 5 bases; junction bases not matched to a gene: 5. The germline gives CDR1 SGHRS, CDR2 YFSETQ. The CDR3 spells CASKWTGVTGELFF. The CDR3 nucleotides read TGCGCCAGCAAGTGGACAGGGGTTACCGGGGAGCTGTTTTTT.

The V and J genes are TRBV7-8 and TRBJ2-1; unclear D gene. CDR1 SGHVS and CDR2 FQNEAQ come from the germline V gene. CDR3 length: 14 amino acids. Trimming cost V 5 bases and J 10 bases, with 18 bases left between them. Here the CDR3 DNA reads TGTGCCAGCAGCATCAGGCATCTGGGCAGGGAGCAGTTCTTC. It codes for CASSIRHLGREQFF.